This entry lists 27 T cell receptor beta chains sequenced from one sample in a study of cytomegalovirus exposure and HLA in healthy donors. 60 Vbeta and 13 Jbeta primers were used in PCR. Some clones are missing from TCRdb's copy, which holds only in-frame ones; the method was immunoSEQ multiplex PCR. This listing includes around 97,000 clones. Sequencing was carried out using PBMCs. The source of these receptors is a man in his forties or fifties in good health and CMV-seronegative.

The V gene is TRBV6-5, the J gene TRBJ2-2; no definite D call. Germline V CDR1 and CDR2: MNHEY, SVGAGI. This CDR3 has 13 amino acids. Trimming took off 7 bases at V and 4 bases at J, with 10 bases between the two ends. In DNA, the CDR3 is TGTGCCAGCACCCATAGTCTCACCGGGGAGCTGTTTTTT. This translates into CASTHSLTGELFF.

This rearrangement joins TRBV18 to TRBJ2-1; 8 bases are shared with TRBD2. The CDR3 loop spans 13 amino acids. Germline V gene data show CDR1 as KGHSH and CDR2 as LQKENI. V shed 4 bases, J shed 7 bases, and the junction held 3 bases outside the gene matches. CDR3 nucleotide sequence: TGTGCCAGCTCACAGCGGGAGAGTAATGAGCAGTTCTTC. It specifies CASSQRESNEQFF. Variable domain in full (rest from reference TRBV18 and TRBJ2-1): NAGVMQNPRHLVRRRGQEARLRCSPMKGHSHVYWYRQLPEEGLKFMVYLQKENIIDESGMPKERFSAEFPKEGPSILRIQQVVRGDSAAYFCASSQRESNEQFFGPGTRLTVL.

The CDR3 nucleotides read TGTGCCAGCAGTTTAGGACTAGCGGGGAGGATCGGGGAGCTGTTTTTT. It encodes CASSLGLAGRIGELFF. The genes are TRBV27 and TRBJ2-2; 12 positions match TRBD2. Germline trimming cut 2 bases from V and 7 bases from J; bases unmatched to any gene: 5. Germline CDR1 and CDR2: MNHEY and SMNVEV (reference sequence). This CDR3 is built from 16 residues.

The chain is built from TRBV27 and TRBJ2-7; 7 bases are shared with TRBD1. Germline V CDR1 and CDR2: MNHEY, SMNVEV (reference sequence). The CDR3 has 15 residues. Losses at the gene ends were 0 bases for V and 5 bases for J; bases not matched to a gene: 7. The CDR3 sequence: CASSLSDRVGDEQYF. DNA for the CDR3: TGTGCCAGCAGTTTATCCGACAGGGTAGGGGACGAGCAGTACTTC.

The chain links TRBV5-4 to TRBJ2-5, with a possible D match to TRBD1 (5 bases). Germline loops: CDR1 SGHNT, CDR2 YYREEE (reference sequence). The V and J ends lost 6 bases and 5 bases respectively, with 23 bases between them. This CDR3 is built from 16 residues. This CDR3 is CASTKTGQQSSETQYF. The CDR3 DNA is TGTGCCAGCACCAAAACAGGCCAGCAAAGTTCCGAGACCCAGTACTTC.

The CDR3 loop reads CASSPALGGNEQYF. The CDR3 DNA reads TGTGCCAGCAGTCCGGCGCTTGGAGGCAACGAGCAGTACTTC. V gene TRBV27 combines with J gene TRBJ2-7, with D possibly matching TRBD2 (5 bases). CDR3 length: 14 residues. Germline-derived CDR1 and CDR2 are MNHEY and SMNVEV (reference sequence). The V gene lost 5 bases and the J gene lost 5 bases, with 16 bases spanning the gap.

The V and J genes are TRBV29-1 and TRBJ2-5; the D is unclear. Germline V gene data show CDR1 as SQVTM and CDR2 as ANQGSEA. V was clipped by 4 bases and J by 7 bases, with 16 bases between them. The CDR3 consists of 13 residues. The chain's CDR3 is CSVGRGDYGTQYF. Written as DNA, the CDR3 is TGCAGCGTTGGTCGTGGAGATTATGGGACCCAGTACTTC.

The rearrangement links TRBV7-9 to TRBJ2-7; 7 bases are shared with TRBD1. Germline CDR1 SEHNR, CDR2 FQNEAQ (reference sequence). CDR3 length: 16 amino acids. J lost 1 base, V lost 4 bases, and 10 bases had no gene match. The CDR3 loop reads CASSSGRTGQSYEQYF. The CDR3 region has the DNA TGTGCCAGCAGCTCCGGAAGGACGGGACAGTCCTACGAGCAGTACTTC.

CDR3 sequence (DNA): TGTGCCAGCAGCCTCGAATTCACGGGCAATCAGCCCCAGCATTTT. Translation gives CASSLEFTGNQPQHF. The rearrangement uses TRBV5-5 and TRBJ1-5, with D hard to call. The CDR3 has 15 residues. The ends were cut back, 4 bases at V and 2 bases at J, with 13 bases in the middle. Germline assignment: CDR1 SGHKS and CDR2 YYEKEE (reference sequence).

The V and J genes are TRBV5-1 and TRBJ1-1; 9 bases match TRBD1. V dropped 4 bases and J dropped 7; count of bases not matched to a gene: 8. This CDR3 is 14 amino acids long. The germline V gene encodes CDR1 SGHRS and CDR2 YFSETQ. DNA for the CDR3: TGCGCCAGCAGCATCAACACAGGGGGCAATGAAGCTTTCTTT. Its translation: CASSINTGGNEAFF.

The chain links TRBV5-1 to TRBJ2-6, with 11 bases lining up with TRBD2. The CDR3 is 21 amino acids. Looked up from germline, CDR1 is SGHRS and CDR2 is YFSETQ. V dropped 0 bases and J dropped 0; count of bases not matched to a gene: 11. This CDR3 reads CASSLGLAGGTHFSGANVLTF. CDR3 sequence (DNA): TGCGCCAGCAGCTTGGGTCTAGCGGGAGGTACACATTTCTCTGGGGCCAACGTCCTGACTTTC.

The V call is TRBV10-1, the J call TRBJ1-5; D unresolved. V was cut by 2 bases and J by 4 bases, with 6 bases left in between. The germline gives CDR1 WNHNN, CDR2 SYGVQD (reference sequence). This CDR3 is built from 13 residues. CDR3 protein: CASSERLNQPQHF. In nucleotides, the CDR3 is TGCGCCAGCAGTGAGCGGTTAAATCAGCCCCAGCATTTT.

The genes are TRBV7-8 and TRBJ1-6; a possible D gene is TRBD1 (6 bases). The CDR3 runs 18 residues. V was trimmed by 2 bases and J by 7 bases, leaving 21 bases between them. Germline V gene lookup returns CDR1 SGHVS and CDR2 FQNEAQ. The chain's CDR3 is CASSLFRDTGYLNSPLHF. The DNA of the CDR3 is TGTGCCAGCAGCTTATTCCGGGACACAGGGTATCTAAATTCACCCCTCCACTTT.

This chain connects TRBV9 to TRBJ2-3, with 8 bases fitting TRBD2. The J segment lost 2 bases and the V segment lost 0 bases, leaving 5 bases of the junction unmatched. The CDR3 totals 16 residues. Germline V CDR1 and CDR2: SGDLS, YYNGEE. The CDR3 DNA reads TGTGCCAGCAGCGTAGGGTCAGCGGGGGCCACAGATACGCAGTATTTT. Translation: CASSVGSAGATDTQYF.

This chain joins TRBV6-5 and TRBJ2-7, with TRBD2 matching 10 bases. After removal of 6 bases from V and 3 bases from J, the junction contained 8 bases not matched to a gene. Looked up from germline, CDR1 is MNHEY and CDR2 is SVGAGI. The CDR3 is 15 amino acids. Here the CDR3 reads CASSRAGGSGYEQYF. CDR3 sequence (DNA): TGTGCCAGCAGCCGAGCGGGAGGGAGTGGCTACGAGCAGTACTTC.

As regards this clone: Other DNA sequences within the sample encode an identical CDR3. The rearrangement links TRBV10-2 to TRBJ1-2, with D perhaps matching TRBD1 (6 bases). This CDR3 is built from 13 residues. Trimming shortened V by 4 bases and J by 4 bases, and 10 bases separated the two germline ends. Germline lookup yields CDR1 WSHSY and CDR2 SAAADI. The CDR3 DNA reads as TGCGCCAGCAGTGCACAGGGTCCCTATGGCTACACCTTC. It translates to CASSAQGPYGYTF.

The chain carries TRBV10-3 and TRBJ2-1; 10 bases align to TRBD1. The CDR3 sequence is 14 residues long. Trimming cost V 4 bases and J 7 bases; bases outside gene matches: 4. Germline CDR1 reads ENHRY; CDR2 reads SYGVKD. The CDR3 here is CAISGQGAYNEQFF. The CDR3 DNA is TGTGCCATCAGTGGACAGGGGGCATATAATGAGCAGTTCTTC.

The chain is built from TRBV4-3 and TRBJ2-3, with a weak D call TRBD2 (5 bases). The ends were cut back, 0 bases at V and 0 bases at J, with 10 bases in the middle. This CDR3 has 16 amino acids. Per the germline V gene, CDR1 is LGHNA and CDR2 is YSLEER. Here the CDR3 reads CASSQDPRTSTDTQYF. CDR3 sequence (DNA): TGCGCCAGCAGCCAAGATCCCCGGACTAGCACAGATACGCAGTATTTT.

The chain links TRBV5-1 to TRBJ2-1; 9 bases are shared with TRBD2. CDR3 size: 15 residues. V lost 2 bases, J lost 5 bases, and 5 bases stayed unmatched. The germline V gene has CDR1 SGHRS and CDR2 YFSETQ. The CDR3 DNA follows: TGCGCCAGCAGCTTTTCTAGCGGGGCCAACAATGAGCAGTTCTTC. This encodes CASSFSSGANNEQFF.

The chain recombines TRBV29-1 with TRBJ2-3; TRBD2 aligns across 10 bases. CDR3 length equals 16 residues. V shed 5 bases, J shed 5 bases, and the junction held 13 bases outside the gene matches. Germline values: CDR1 SQVTM, CDR2 ANQGSEA. The CDR3 region is CSVFPGLAGVVDTQYF. CDR3 sequence (DNA): TGCAGCGTTTTCCCCGGGCTAGCGGGAGTGGTAGATACGCAGTATTTT.

The chain is built from TRBV7-2 and TRBJ2-2, with 9 bases that match TRBD1. The CDR3 is 15 amino acids. V shed 5 bases, J shed 3 bases, and the junction held 4 bases outside the gene matches. Germline V lookup: CDR1 SGHTA, CDR2 FQGNSA. CDR3: CASSPQGAYTGELFF. CDR3 DNA sequence: TGTGCCAGCAGCCCACAGGGGGCCTACACCGGGGAGCTGTTTTTT.

This rearrangement joins TRBV30 to TRBJ2-7; TRBD2 matches at 12 bases. CDR3 size: 13 residues. Germline CDR1 is GTSNPN and CDR2 is SVGIG (reference sequence). After removal of 8 bases from V and 3 bases from J, the junction contained 5 bases not matched to a gene. The chain's CDR3 is CAMTSGSFYEQYF. The CDR3 bases are TGTGCCATGACTAGCGGGAGTTTCTACGAGCAGTACTTC.

For the CDR3, the DNA is TGTGCCAGCAGCGCCCCCACCGGGACAGGCCCTCCTCACCCGAACACTGAAGCTTTCTTT. Protein: CASSAPTGTGPPHPNTEAFF. The chain joins TRBV9 to TRBJ1-1, with TRBD1 matching 8 bases. This CDR3 has 20 amino acids. Per germline, CDR1 SGDLS and CDR2 YYNGEE. V dropped 3 bases and J dropped 1; count of bases not matched to a gene: 20.

CDR3 nucleotides: TGTGCCAGCAGCTTAGCATTATATAGCAATCAGCCCCAGCATTTT. Translation: CASSLALYSNQPQHF. The chain combines TRBV7-2 with TRBJ1-5; the D is unclear. Germline CDR1 and CDR2: SGHTA and FQGNSA. The CDR3 sequence is 15 residues long. With 0 bases removed from V and 0 bases from J, the gap between germline ends came to 6 bases.

The gene calls are TRBV7-2 and TRBJ2-1, with D tentatively TRBD2 (6 bases). The V end was cut by 5 bases, the J end by 7 bases, with 18 bases between. This CDR3 contains 15 residues. Germline V lookup: CDR1 SGHTA, CDR2 FQGNSA. The CDR3 reads CASSRSGPAENEQFF. The DNA for the CDR3 is TGTGCCAGCAGCCGTAGCGGACCCGCTGAGAATGAGCAGTTCTTC.

The genes are TRBV5-1 and TRBJ2-5, with a weak D call TRBD2 (5 bases). The ends were cut back, 0 bases at V and 11 bases at J, with 14 bases in the middle. Looked up from germline, CDR1 is SGHRS and CDR2 is YFSETQ. The CDR3 length is 13 residues. DNA of the CDR3: TGCGCCAGCAGCTTGGAATATCCCGGGGAGCAGTACTTC. It yields the protein CASSLEYPGEQYF.

In nucleotides, the CDR3 is TGTGCCAGTAGTACCCGACGAATGGACTACCATGGTCTGAGGACCGGGGAGCTGTTTTTT. It encodes CASSTRRMDYHGLRTGELFF. The chain links TRBV19 to TRBJ2-2; a weak D match, TRBD2 (6 bases). The CDR3 is 20 residues long. CDR1 is LNHDA, CDR2 SQIVND, per germline (reference sequence). V was pared by 4 bases and J by 5 bases, with 29 bases between.